Listed here are 9 T cell receptor beta chains from one sample, sequenced in a study of T cell responses to AZD1222 COVID-19 vaccine. Using immunoSEQ multiplex PCR, the repertoire was profiled, and TCRdb retains in-frame clones only, with some absent. The data show about 100,000 clones, with 80% to 95% seen just once and around 1.7% held by the top ten. The sequences come from peripheral blood, collected on day 0 of AZD1222 vaccination. These receptors originate from an adult in good health.

This rearrangement joins TRBV2 to TRBJ2-1, with D maybe TRBD1 (5 bases). With 2 bases removed from V and 9 bases from J, the gap between germline ends came to 20 bases. This CDR3 has 16 residues. CDR1 SNHLY and CDR2 FYNNEI come from the germline V gene. The CDR3 is CASSEIRATSSGEQFF. The CDR3 bases are TGTGCCAGCAGTGAAATCAGGGCGACGTCCTCCGGTGAGCAGTTCTTC. The full variable domain, with the rest looked up from reference TRBV2 and TRBJ2-1, is EPEVTQTPSHQVTQMGQEVILRCVPISNHLYFYWYRQILGQKVEFLVSFYNNEISEKSEIFDDQFSVERPDGSNFTLKIRSTKLEDSAMYFCASSEIRATSSGEQFFGPGTRLTVL.

In DNA, the CDR3 is TGTGCCAGCGGGTATCCGGGCTCTGGAAACACCATATATTTT. This sequence encodes CASGYPGSGNTIYF. V is TRBV19 and J is TRBJ1-3; D remains ambiguous. Germline V CDR1 and CDR2: LNHDA, SQIVND (reference sequence). The V end was cut by 9 bases, the J end by 0 bases, with 12 bases between. This CDR3 is built from 14 residues.

V and J are TRBV5-1 and TRBJ1-6, with 9 bases aligning to TRBD1. Germline V gives CDR1 SGHRS, CDR2 YFSETQ. V lost 3 bases, J lost 4 bases, and 2 bases stayed unmatched. This CDR3 is built from 15 residues. The CDR3 sequence: CASSSDRGYNSPLHF. The DNA of the CDR3 is TGCGCCAGCAGCTCGGACAGGGGTTATAATTCACCCCTCCACTTT.

The chain combines TRBV27 with TRBJ1-4, with D possibly being TRBD1 (5 bases). The ends were cut back, 5 bases at V and 0 bases at J, with 13 bases in the middle. The CDR3 has 16 residues. Germline lookup yields CDR1 MNHEY and CDR2 SMNVEV (reference sequence). The CDR3 DNA is TGTGCCAGCAGTCGGCGACAGACAGCAACTAATGAAAAACTGTTTTTT. Translation gives CASSRRQTATNEKLFF.

V gene TRBV27 combines with J gene TRBJ1-1, with TRBD1 as a possible D gene (6 bases). Deletions cut 1 base from V and 3 bases from J, with 9 bases between. Germline V gene sequence: CDR1 MNHEY, CDR2 SMNVEV (reference sequence). The CDR3 contains 14 residues. The CDR3: CASSLLGGYTEAFF. Written as DNA, the CDR3 is TGTGCCAGCAGTTTATTAGGGGGTTACACTGAAGCTTTCTTT.

The V and J genes are TRBV19 and TRBJ1-1, with 7 positions matching TRBD1. CDR3 length: 15 residues. The J segment lost 5 bases and the V segment lost 4 bases, leaving 10 bases of the junction unmatched. Germline V gives CDR1 LNHDA, CDR2 SQIVND (reference sequence). CDR3 sequence: CASSTRTGVGTEAFF. CDR3 DNA: TGTGCCAGTAGTACTCGAACAGGGGTCGGGACTGAAGCTTTCTTT.

The chain employs TRBV28 and TRBJ1-5; D is undetermined. The CDR3 has 16 amino acids. The V gene's germline CDR1 is MDHEN and CDR2 SYDVKM. V lost 3 bases, J lost 0 bases, and 12 bases lay in between. For the CDR3, the DNA is TGTGCCAGCAGTTTCCTAGGAGGGCGTAGCAATCAGCCCCAGCATTTT. It specifies CASSFLGGRSNQPQHF.

The chain couples TRBV12-3 or TRBV12-4 to TRBJ1-5; D is unclear. Deletions cut 0 bases from V and 12 bases from J, with 9 bases between. The CDR3 is 12 residues long. The CDR3 region has the DNA TGTGCCAGCAGTTTAGCGCAAGGACTCCAGCATTTT. This gives the protein CASSLAQGLQHF.

The chain recombines TRBV6-2 or TRBV6-3 with TRBJ1-5; D uncertain. The CDR3 extends over 11 amino acids. Trimming took off 3 bases at V and 7 bases at J, with 4 bases between the two ends. The germline V gene has CDR1 MNHEY and CDR2 SVGEGT. DNA for the CDR3: TGTGCCAGCAGTTATTCGCAGCCCCAGCATTTT. Protein sequence: CASSYSQPQHF.